This T cell receptor beta chain was documented in a study of T cell responses to AZD1222 COVID-19 vaccine. Only in-frame clones appear in the TCRdb table, and some are missing; sequencing was by immunoSEQ multiplex PCR. In the table there are 110,000 or so clones, approximately 85% of which are singletons. Source: peripheral blood, taken on day 0 of AZD1222 vaccination. This TCR was recovered from an adult in good health.

The CDR3 bases are TGTGCCAGCAGTTACCAGGAGGGGAATGTGGAGTCAACCTCCTACGAGCAGTACTTC. It specifies CASSYQEGNVESTSYEQYF. This chain connects TRBV6-2 or TRBV6-3 to TRBJ2-7; perhaps TRBD2 as D (6 bases). The germline V and J ends were trimmed by 2 bases and 0 bases, with 23 bases remaining between them. The germline V gene has CDR1 MNHEY and CDR2 SVGEGT. CDR3 length: 19 residues.